Following are 15 T cell receptor beta chains from one sample sequenced in a study of graft-versus-host responses after intestinal transplantation. The antigens of these receptors remain unknown. Method: immunoSEQ multiplex PCR; TCRdb's copy keeps in-frame clones and lacks some. The profile shows approximately 90,000 clones, around 83% of them singletons. Here the sequenced sample was unstimulated CD4+ T cells sorted from spleen or lymph node cells, taken before intestinal transplant. The receptors derive from a human donor who received an intestinal transplant.

The rearrangement uses TRBV6-6 and TRBJ2-3, with 12 bases aligning to TRBD1. The CDR3 contains 16 residues. V shed 5 bases and J 1 base; nucleotides not matched to a gene: 4. CDR1 is MNHNY and CDR2 is SVGAGI in the germline V gene (reference sequence). CDR3 nucleotide sequence: TGTGCCAGCAGTCGCGGGACAGGGGGCCGCACAGATACGCAGTATTTT. Its protein is CASSRGTGGRTDTQYF.

The CDR3 DNA reads as TGTGCCTGGAGGGGGTCCGGGACAGGATACTATGGCTACACCTTC. Translated, it gives CAWRGSGTGYYGYTF. The gene calls are TRBV30 and TRBJ1-2, with 8 bases identical to TRBD1. The CDR3 totals 15 residues. Germline CDR1 and CDR2: GTSNPN and SVGIG (reference sequence). V was clipped by 3 bases and J by 3 bases; unmatched bases: 9.

J is TRBJ2-7 and V is TRBV15; D gene unclear. The CDR3 runs 12 residues. Per germline, CDR1 LNHNV and CDR2 YYDKDF (reference sequence). V was pared by 5 bases and J by 5 bases, with 10 bases between. The CDR3 sequence is CATSPSEDEQYF. In DNA, the CDR3 is TGTGCCACCAGCCCCTCCGAGGACGAGCAGTACTTC. Based on the CDR3 plus reference TRBV15 and TRBJ2-7, the full variable domain is DAMVIQNPRYQVTQFGKPVTLSCSQTLNHNVMYWYQQKSSQAPKLLFHYYDKDFNNEADTPDNFQSRRPNTSFCFLDIRSPGLGDTAMYLCATSPSEDEQYFGPGTRLTVT.

The chain links TRBV5-1 to TRBJ2-3; 9 bases agree with TRBD2. V lost 3 bases to trimming and J lost 4 bases; unmatched junction nucleotides: 6. This CDR3 comprises 15 residues. From germline, CDR1 is SGHRS and CDR2 YFSETQ. CDR3 protein: CASSSSSGDADTQYF. In DNA form, the CDR3 reads TGCGCCAGCAGCTCCTCTAGCGGGGATGCAGATACGCAGTATTTT.

This clone has more than one count but fewer than ten. The chain joins TRBV29-1 to TRBJ1-2; TRBD1 aligns across 9 bases. Germline V gives CDR1 SQVTM, CDR2 ANQGSEA. CDR3 size: 13 residues. After removal of 7 bases from V and 2 bases from J, the junction contained 5 bases not matched to a gene. The CDR3 DNA reads as TGCAGCGGCCGGGACAGGGTCAACTATGGCTACACCTTC. It translates to CSGRDRVNYGYTF.

The chain links TRBV6-5 to TRBJ2-7; D perhaps matches TRBD2 (6 bases). This CDR3 has 15 amino acids. Germline values: CDR1 MNHEY, CDR2 SVGAGI. V lost 5 bases, J lost 6 bases, and 20 bases lay in between. This chain's CDR3 is CASSGGVWRATEQYF. The CDR3 nucleotides read TGTGCCAGCAGTGGCGGGGTTTGGAGGGCTACCGAGCAGTACTTC.

This chain uses TRBV7-9 with TRBJ2-5; perhaps TRBD2 as D (5 bases). The V and J ends lost 0 bases and 1 base respectively, with 9 bases between them. Germline lookup yields CDR1 SEHNR and CDR2 FQNEAQ (reference sequence). This CDR3 is 15 amino acids long. The CDR3 DNA reads TGTGCCAGCAGCTTAGCTAGCGCATTCCAAGAGACCCAGTACTTC. Residues: CASSLASAFQETQYF.

The chain recombines TRBV5-4 with TRBJ2-3; D unclear. The length of the CDR3 is 16 residues. Germline CDR1 reads SGHNT; CDR2 reads YYREEE (reference sequence). V gave up 2 bases and J gave up 2 bases, with 15 bases separating them. CDR3: CASSFFAGGVTDTQYF. For the CDR3, the DNA is TGTGCCAGCAGCTTCTTCGCCGGTGGAGTCACAGATACGCAGTATTTT.

J is TRBJ2-1 and V is TRBV5-1; D perhaps matches TRBD1 (5 bases). This CDR3 contains 16 residues. The V end lost 0 bases, the J end lost 1 base, and 11 bases lay between the germline ends. CDR1 SGHRS and CDR2 YFSETQ come from the germline V gene. The CDR3 DNA follows: TGCGCCAGCAGCTTGGAAAAAACAGGTTCCTACAATGAGCAGTTCTTC. Protein product: CASSLEKTGSYNEQFF.

This clone showed up just once. CDR3 DNA sequence: TGCGCCAGCAGCCAAGTCGGGGACAGACGCTACGAGCAGTACTTC. The encoded protein is CASSQVGDRRYEQYF. V and J are TRBV4-1 and TRBJ2-5; 7 nucleotides match TRBD1. The J call is doubtful: the DNA matches TRBJ2-7 better. The germline gives CDR1 MGHRA, CDR2 YSYEKL. There are 15 residues in the CDR3.

This sequence joins TRBV7-2 and TRBJ2-7; maybe TRBD2 (6 bases). CDR1 is SGHTA, CDR2 FQGNSA, per germline. Trimming removed 1 base from V and 2 bases from J, with 18 bases in between. The CDR3 loop spans 17 amino acids. Here the CDR3 DNA reads TGTGCCAGCAGCTTAGGATCCCAGGAGGGGTATACCTACGAGCAGTACTTC. This codes for CASSLGSQEGYTYEQYF.

This clone was observed a few times. The rearrangement uses TRBV30 and TRBJ2-2; possibly TRBD1 for D (6 bases). The V gene's germline CDR1 is GTSNPN and CDR2 SVGIG (reference sequence). V was shortened by 4 bases and J by 3 bases, with 6 bases between the two germline ends. CDR3 length: 12 residues. CDR3 protein: CAWNRDTGELFF. The CDR3, as DNA: TGTGCCTGGAACAGGGACACCGGGGAGCTGTTTTTT.

V usage is TRBV10-3 and J usage is TRBJ2-3, with 10 nucleotides matching TRBD2. There are 14 residues in the CDR3. V gave up 6 bases and J gave up 3 bases; unmatched junction bases: 3. CDR1 ENHRY and CDR2 SYGVKD come from the germline V gene. DNA for the CDR3: TGTGCCATCAGGCTAGCGGGAGTGACAGATACGCAGTATTTT. Encoded protein: CAIRLAGVTDTQYF.

The CDR3 nucleotides are TGCGCCAGCAGCGGCACAGGGGGCGGGACCCACGAGCAGTACTTC. It encodes CASSGTGGGTHEQYF. The J gene is TRBJ2-7, the V gene TRBV5-1; 9 bases match TRBD1. Unmatched junction bases numbered 10, after V lost 4 bases and J lost 5 bases. CDR3 length equals 15 residues. Germline values: CDR1 SGHRS, CDR2 YFSETQ.

The chain recombines TRBV28 with TRBJ2-7; TRBD2 agrees at 7 bases. Trimming removed 8 bases from V and 7 bases from J; junction bases left unmatched: 5. The V gene's germline CDR1 is MDHEN and CDR2 SYDVKM. The length of the CDR3 is 11 residues. The CDR3 DNA is TGTGCCAGCGGCGGGGGATGGGAGCAGTACTTC. Its protein product is CASGGGWEQYF.